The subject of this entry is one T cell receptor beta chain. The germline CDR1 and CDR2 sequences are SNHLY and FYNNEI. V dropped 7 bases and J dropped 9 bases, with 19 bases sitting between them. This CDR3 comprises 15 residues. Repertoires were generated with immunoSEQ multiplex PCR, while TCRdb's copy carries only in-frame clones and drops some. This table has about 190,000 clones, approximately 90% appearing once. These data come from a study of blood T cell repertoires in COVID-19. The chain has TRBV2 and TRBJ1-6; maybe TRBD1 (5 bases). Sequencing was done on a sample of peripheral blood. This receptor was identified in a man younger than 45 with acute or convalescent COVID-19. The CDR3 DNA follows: TGTGCCAGCACCGTCCAGTCGGGGGGAACTTCACCCCTCCACTTT. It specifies CASTVQSGGTSPLHF.